Below, one T cell receptor beta chain is given with its context. Its antigen is still unknown. The data derive from a study of TIL therapy for anti-PD-1-resistant metastatic lung cancer. Study details: Tumors had a median PD-L1 proportion score of around 6%.

Noted time point: pre-treatment sample, taken before nivolumab and TIL therapy. Pleural nodules or supraclavicular lymph nodes made up most of the excised metastases sampled. The V end lost 2 bases, the J end lost 2 bases, and 7 bases lay between the germline ends. Germline V gene data show CDR1 as MNHNS and CDR2 as SASEGT. The CDR3 covers 14 residues. Study-wide results and limits: Treatment-naive, never-smoker and oncogene-addicted patients were overrepresented in this highly selected cohort. Many TIL product clones were absent from baseline tumor, suggesting clonal contraction.

The immunoSEQ assay was v3. Each library reached about 2 million read pairs, or about 5-6.5 million at deep level. Sequencing was performed with immunoSEQ multiplex PCR; in TCRdb, only in-frame clones are kept and a portion is missing. The sample carries 20,000 to 30,000 clones, roughly 63% recorded once. V and J are TRBV6-1 and TRBJ1-5; D remains ambiguous. This TCR came from a woman aged 30 to 85 with non-small cell lung cancer. Material: tumor tissue, obtained at baseline. In DNA, the CDR3 is TGTGCCAGCAGTGAACTTGGGGGCAATCAGCCCCAGCATTTT. This gives the protein CASSELGGNQPQHF.